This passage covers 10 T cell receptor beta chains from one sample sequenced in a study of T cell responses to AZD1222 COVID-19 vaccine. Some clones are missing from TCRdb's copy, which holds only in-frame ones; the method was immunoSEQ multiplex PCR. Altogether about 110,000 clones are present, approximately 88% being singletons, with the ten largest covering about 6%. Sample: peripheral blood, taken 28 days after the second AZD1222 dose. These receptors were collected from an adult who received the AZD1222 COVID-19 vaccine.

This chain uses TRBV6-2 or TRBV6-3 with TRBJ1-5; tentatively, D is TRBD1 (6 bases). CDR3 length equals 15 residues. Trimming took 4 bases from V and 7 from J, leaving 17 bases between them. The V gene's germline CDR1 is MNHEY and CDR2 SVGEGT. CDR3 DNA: TGTGCCAGCAGTTCGGAAGGGGGTAGCAGGCAGCCCCAGCATTTT. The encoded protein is CASSSEGGSRQPQHF.

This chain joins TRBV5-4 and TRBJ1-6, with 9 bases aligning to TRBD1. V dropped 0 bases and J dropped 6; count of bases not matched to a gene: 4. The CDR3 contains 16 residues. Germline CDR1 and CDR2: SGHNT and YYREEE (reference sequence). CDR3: CASSLGTGGGNSPLHF. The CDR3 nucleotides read TGTGCCAGCAGCTTGGGTACAGGGGGCGGTAATTCACCCCTCCACTTT.

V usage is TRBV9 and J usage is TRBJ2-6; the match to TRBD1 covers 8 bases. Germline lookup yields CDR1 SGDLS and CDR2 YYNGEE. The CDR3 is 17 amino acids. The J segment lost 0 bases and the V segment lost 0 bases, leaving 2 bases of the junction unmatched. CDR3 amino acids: CASSVAGQVSGANVLTF. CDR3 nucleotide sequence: TGTGCCAGCAGCGTAGCGGGACAGGTCTCTGGGGCCAACGTCCTGACTTTC.

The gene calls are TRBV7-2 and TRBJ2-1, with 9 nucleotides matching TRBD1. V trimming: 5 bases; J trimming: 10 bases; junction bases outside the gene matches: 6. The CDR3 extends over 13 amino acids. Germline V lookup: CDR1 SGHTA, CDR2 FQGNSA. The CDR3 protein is CASSTDRGEEQFF. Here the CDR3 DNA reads TGTGCCAGCAGCACGGACAGGGGTGAAGAGCAGTTCTTC. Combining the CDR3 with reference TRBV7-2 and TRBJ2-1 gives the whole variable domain GAGVSQSPSNKVTEKGKDVELRCDPISGHTALYWYRQSLGQGLEFLIYFQGNSAPDKSGLPSDRFSAERTGGSVSTLTIQRTQQEDSAVYLCASSTDRGEEQFFGPGTRLTVL.

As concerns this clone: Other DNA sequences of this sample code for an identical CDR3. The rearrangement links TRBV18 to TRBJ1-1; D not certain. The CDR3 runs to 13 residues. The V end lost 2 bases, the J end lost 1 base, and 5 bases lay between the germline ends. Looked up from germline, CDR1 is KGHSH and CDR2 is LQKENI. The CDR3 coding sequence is TGTGCCAGCTCACCAGGGGAGAACACTGAAGCTTTCTTT. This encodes CASSPGENTEAFF. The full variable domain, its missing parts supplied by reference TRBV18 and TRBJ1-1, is NAGVMQNPRHLVRRRGQEARLRCSPMKGHSHVYWYRQLPEEGLKFMVYLQKENIIDESGMPKERFSAEFPKEGPSILRIQQVVRGDSAAYFCASSPGENTEAFFGQGTRLTVV.

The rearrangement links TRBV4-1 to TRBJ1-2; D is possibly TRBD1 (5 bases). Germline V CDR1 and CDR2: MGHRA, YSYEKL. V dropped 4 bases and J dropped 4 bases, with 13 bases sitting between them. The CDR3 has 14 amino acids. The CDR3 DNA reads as TGCGCCAGCAGCCCTGGTGAGGGGCCCTATGGCTACACCTTC. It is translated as CASSPGEGPYGYTF.

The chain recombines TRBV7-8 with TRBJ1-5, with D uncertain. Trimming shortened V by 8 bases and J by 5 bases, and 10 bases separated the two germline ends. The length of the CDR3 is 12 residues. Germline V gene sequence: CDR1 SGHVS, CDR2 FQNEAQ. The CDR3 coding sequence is TGTGCCAGCGGGGTTGCCGATCAGCCCCAGCATTTT. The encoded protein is CASGVADQPQHF.

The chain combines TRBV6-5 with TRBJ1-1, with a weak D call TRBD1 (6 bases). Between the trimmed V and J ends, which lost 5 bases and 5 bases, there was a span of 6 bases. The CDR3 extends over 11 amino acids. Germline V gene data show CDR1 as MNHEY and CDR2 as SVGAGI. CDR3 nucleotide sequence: TGTGCCAGCAGTACAGGGACTGAAGCTTTCTTT. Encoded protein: CASSTGTEAFF.

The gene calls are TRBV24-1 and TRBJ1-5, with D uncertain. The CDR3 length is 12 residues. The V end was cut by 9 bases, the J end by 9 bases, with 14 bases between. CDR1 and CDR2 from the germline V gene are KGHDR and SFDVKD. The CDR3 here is CATRKVRRPQHF. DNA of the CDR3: TGTGCCACCCGGAAGGTCAGGCGGCCCCAGCATTTT.

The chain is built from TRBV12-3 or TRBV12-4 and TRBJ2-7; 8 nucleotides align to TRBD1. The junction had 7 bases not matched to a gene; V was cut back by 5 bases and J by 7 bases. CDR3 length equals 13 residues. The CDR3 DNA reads TGTGCCAGCAGTCCCAGACAGGGGTGGGAGCAGTACTTC. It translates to CASSPRQGWEQYF.